These 9 T cell receptor beta chains were sequenced from one sample in a study of cytomegalovirus exposure and HLA in healthy donors. Primers: 60 Vbeta forward and 13 Jbeta reverse. The protocol was immunoSEQ multiplex PCR, while the TCRdb copy is restricted to in-frame clones and leaves out a portion. The sample holds some 120,000 clones, about 73% seen once. The sequenced sample consisted of PBMCs. The receptors here all came from a woman between 45 and 65 years old in good health and CMV-seropositive.

This chain joins TRBV5-1 and TRBJ1-5, with D perhaps matching TRBD1 (6 bases). The CDR3 extends over 14 amino acids. V was cut by 3 bases and J by 3 bases, with 10 bases left in between. Germline V gene lookup returns CDR1 SGHRS and CDR2 YFSETQ. CDR3 residues: CASSSDSLNQPQHF. The CDR3 DNA reads as TGCGCCAGCAGCTCGGACAGCCTCAATCAGCCCCAGCATTTT.

This clone occurred a few times. This chain links TRBV9 with TRBJ2-7, with TRBD1 as a possible D gene (5 bases). This CDR3 spans 13 amino acids. Per the germline V gene, CDR1 is SGDLS and CDR2 is YYNGEE. Trimming removed 2 bases from V and 4 bases from J, with 10 bases in between. The CDR3: CASSVGARYEQYF. CDR3 nucleotides: TGTGCCAGCAGCGTTGGGGCCCGGTACGAGCAGTACTTC. Drawing the rest from reference TRBV9 and TRBJ2-7, the complete variable domain is DSGVTQTPKHLITATGQRVTLRCSPRSGDLSVYWYQQSLDQGLQFLIQYYNGEERAKGNILERFSAQQFPDLHSELNLSSLELGDSALYFCASSVGARYEQYFGPGTRLTVT.

For the CDR3, the DNA is TGTGCCAGCAGCCGCACCGGGGAGCTGTTTTTT. Translating it yields CASSRTGELFF. This rearrangement joins TRBV6-6 to TRBJ2-2; D remains ambiguous. The V gene lost 6 bases and the J gene lost 4 bases, with 3 bases spanning the gap. CDR3 length: 11 residues. CDR1 is MNHNY, CDR2 SVGAGI, per germline (reference sequence).

J is TRBJ1-1 and V is TRBV25-1; D ambiguous. Trimming left V 3 bases short and J 2 bases short, with 4 bases between. Germline CDR1 reads MGHDK; CDR2 reads SYGVNS. The CDR3 loop spans 12 amino acids. The CDR3 nucleotides are TGTGCCAGCAGTGACTACAACACTGAAGCTTTCTTT. Translating gives CASSDYNTEAFF.

The V gene is TRBV6-5, the J gene TRBJ2-2, with D possibly being TRBD1 (5 bases). Trimming left V 9 bases short and J 4 bases short, with 9 bases between. Germline CDR1 MNHEY, CDR2 SVGAGI. CDR3 length: 12 residues. CDR3 nucleotide sequence: TGTGCCAGTGGACATACCACCGGGGAGCTGTTTTTT. Translated: CASGHTTGELFF.

J is TRBJ1-2 and V is TRBV6-5, with 7 bases that match TRBD1. With 5 bases clipped from V and 4 bases from J, the junction kept 4 bases outside the gene matches. The CDR3 is 13 amino acids. Germline assignment: CDR1 MNHEY and CDR2 SVGAGI. The CDR3 reads CASSPGTVYGYTF. CDR3 DNA sequence: TGTGCCAGCAGTCCCGGGACAGTCTATGGCTACACCTTC.

This chain links TRBV25-1 with TRBJ1-4; 10 positions match TRBD1. CDR1 is MGHDK and CDR2 is SYGVNS in the germline V gene. Unmatched junction bases numbered 12, after V lost 3 bases and J lost 17 bases. This CDR3 contains 14 residues. CDR3 nucleotides: TGTGCCAGCAGTGAGCCCTATTGGACAGGGGGTGTTTTTTTT. It is translated as CASSEPYWTGGVFF.

The rearrangement links TRBV6-1 to TRBJ1-2, with D possibly matching TRBD1 (5 bases). The V end was cut by 8 bases, the J end by 13 bases, with 20 bases between. The CDR3 contains 12 residues. The germline V gene encodes CDR1 MNHNS and CDR2 SASEGT. The DNA for the CDR3 is TGTGCCAGCCTAGTGGGGCAGGGCGGCCCCACCTTC. It is translated as CASLVGQGGPTF.

This clone appeared a few times. This chain links TRBV16 with TRBJ2-3; D remains ambiguous. The V and J ends lost 5 bases and 0 bases respectively, with 9 bases between them. Germline values: CDR1 KGHSY, CDR2 FQNENV. CDR3 length: 14 residues. CDR3 loop: CASSYVQSTDTQYF. In DNA, the CDR3 is TGTGCCAGCAGCTACGTACAAAGCACAGATACGCAGTATTTT.